This T cell receptor beta chain is from a study of post-analysis software for immune sequencing data (dated by TCRdb to the mid-2010s). At the level of the whole study: Disease courses on record covered relapsing-remitting, secondary progressive and progressive-relapsing multiple sclerosis, though some patients had no subtype annotation. The multiple sclerosis patient repertoires were compared with 11 previously published healthy control repertoires from donors aged 6 to 25 years. A subset of samples was prepared in parallel using single-end sample barcoding, then pooled and co-amplified after Illumina adapter ligation. Here is what the overall study found, with its caveats: Significantly lower normalized Chao1 diversity was found in multiple sclerosis patients than in controls, suggesting substantial peripheral T-cell clonal expansion. Strong co-clustering of samples prepared in the same batch was shown by direct clustering with F measure, prompting a batch-effect correction. A few TRBV segments, including TRBV5-6, TRBV5-1 and TRBV20-1, were significantly more frequent in patients than controls. The control group was slightly older than the multiple sclerosis patient group.

Ends trimmed: V by 3 bases, J by 0 bases; bases unmatched to a gene: 14. The CDR1 and CDR2 encoded by the germline V gene are SGHRS and YFSETQ. Including the terminal cysteine and phenylalanine, the CDR3 comprises 18 residues. Only the CDR3 part of the read is kept: 54 bases, read in frame from the first base. Library creation used PCR. Sequencing instrument: Illumina HiSeq 2500. Unique molecular identifiers were incorporated into TCR beta cDNA libraries to reduce PCR and sequencing biases. Per 1 to 10 million input T cells, approximately 500,000 cDNA molecules were obtained, such that each molecule approximated one T cell. The same protocol used for the earlier healthy control dataset was applied to prepare and sequence the patient libraries. Within a given batch, samples were prepared together, multiplexed and sequenced on the same HiSeq lane. Per the source publication's procedure: MIGEC was used to process the raw barcoded reads, and molecular identifier groups with only a single read were discarded before consensus assembly and CDR3 extraction. Clonotype tables were post-analysed with VDJtools, normalizing diversity by down-sampling all datasets to the smallest sample size. To correct batch-related cross-sample contamination, repertoire overlap clustering matched CDR3 amino acid sequences but not nucleotide sequences. Clones were called with MiXCR by TCRdb after fastp trimmed the public reads at Q25, and only in-frame beta chains were retained. Records with the same CDR3 protein are collapsed into one entry carrying the most frequent genes and DNA. The V and J calls were determined by TCRdb, not by the authors. The sample includes some 890,000 distinct CDR3 sequences, with approximately 53% observed a single time. Together, the top ten hold around 4.5% of the sample.

This clonotype has a single count. Which antigen it targets is not known. Nothing much larger sits one base from this clone, and base qualities are not available. To demonstrate the VDJtools post-analysis software, TCR beta repertoires were profiled from the peripheral blood of 10 to 15 young patients with multiple sclerosis. The patients with multiple sclerosis were children and adolescents between about 6 and 15 years of age. Sequenced material: blood. The source of this sequence is a girl aged 5 to 17 with multiple sclerosis. The chain is made from TRBV5-1 and TRBJ1-1, with 7 bases in between that match TRBD1. The nucleotide sequence reads TGCGCCAGCAGCTCTACAGGGGAAGTTGGGCACATGAACACTGAAGCTTTCTTT. Translated, it reads CASSSTGEVGHMNTEAFF. Outside the CDR3, residues come from the reference TRBV5-1 and TRBJ1-1 proteins, so the full variable domain is: KAGVTQTPRYLIKTRGQQVTLSCSPISGHRSVSWYQQTPGQGLQFLFEYFSETQRNKGNFPGRFSGRQFSNSRSEMNVSTLELGDSALYLCASSSTGEVGHMNTEAFFGQGTRLTVV.